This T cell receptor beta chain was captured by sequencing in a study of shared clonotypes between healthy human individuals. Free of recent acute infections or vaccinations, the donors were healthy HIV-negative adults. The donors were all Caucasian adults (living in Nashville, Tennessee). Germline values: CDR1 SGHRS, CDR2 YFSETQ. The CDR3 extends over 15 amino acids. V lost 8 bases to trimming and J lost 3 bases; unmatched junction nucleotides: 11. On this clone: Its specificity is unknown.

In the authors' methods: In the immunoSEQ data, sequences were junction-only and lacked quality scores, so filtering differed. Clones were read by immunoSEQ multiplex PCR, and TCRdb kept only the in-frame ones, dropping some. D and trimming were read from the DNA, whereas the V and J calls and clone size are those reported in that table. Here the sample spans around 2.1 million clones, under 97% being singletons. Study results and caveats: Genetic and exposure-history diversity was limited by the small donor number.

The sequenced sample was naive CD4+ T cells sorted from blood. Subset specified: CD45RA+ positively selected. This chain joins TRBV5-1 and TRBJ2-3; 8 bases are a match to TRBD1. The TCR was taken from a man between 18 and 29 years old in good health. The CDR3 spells CASTWTGKGTDTQYF. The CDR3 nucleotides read TGCGCCAGTACTTGGACAGGGAAAGGGACAGATACGCAGTATTTT.